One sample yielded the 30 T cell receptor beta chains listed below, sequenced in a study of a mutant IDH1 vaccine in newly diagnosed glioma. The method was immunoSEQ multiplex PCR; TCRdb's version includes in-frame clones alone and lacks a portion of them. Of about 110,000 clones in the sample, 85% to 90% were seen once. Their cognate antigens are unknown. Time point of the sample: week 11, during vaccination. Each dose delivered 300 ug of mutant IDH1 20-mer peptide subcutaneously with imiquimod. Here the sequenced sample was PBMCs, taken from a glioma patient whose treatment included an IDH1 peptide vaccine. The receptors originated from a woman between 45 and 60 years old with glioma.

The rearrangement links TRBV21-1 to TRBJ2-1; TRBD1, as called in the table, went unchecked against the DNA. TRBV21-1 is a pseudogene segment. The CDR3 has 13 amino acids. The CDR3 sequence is CASSIGHDNEQFF. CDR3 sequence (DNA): TGTGCCAGCAGCATTGGACACGACAATGAGCAGTTCTTC.

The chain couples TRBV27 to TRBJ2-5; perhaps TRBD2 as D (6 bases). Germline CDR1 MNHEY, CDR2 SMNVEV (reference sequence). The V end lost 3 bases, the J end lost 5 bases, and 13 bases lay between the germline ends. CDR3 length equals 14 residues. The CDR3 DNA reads TGTGCCAGCAGTTTTTCGCGGGGATCGGAGACCCAGTACTTC. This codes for CASSFSRGSETQYF.

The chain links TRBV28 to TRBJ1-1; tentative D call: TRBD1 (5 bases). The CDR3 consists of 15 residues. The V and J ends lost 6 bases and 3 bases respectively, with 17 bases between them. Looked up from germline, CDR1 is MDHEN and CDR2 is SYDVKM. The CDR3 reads CASSPPPGGDTEAFF. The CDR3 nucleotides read TGTGCCAGCAGCCCACCCCCCGGGGGGGACACTGAAGCTTTCTTT.

The CDR3 DNA is TGTGCCAGCAGCCTGGATTCCAGCCGGAACGGGCAGTACTTC. Amino acid sequence: CASSLDSSRNGQYF. The J gene is TRBJ2-7, the V gene TRBV7-6, with D unresolved. The V gene lost 5 bases and the J gene lost 9 bases, with 20 bases spanning the gap. This CDR3 contains 14 residues. In germline, CDR1 is SGHVS, CDR2 FNYEAQ.

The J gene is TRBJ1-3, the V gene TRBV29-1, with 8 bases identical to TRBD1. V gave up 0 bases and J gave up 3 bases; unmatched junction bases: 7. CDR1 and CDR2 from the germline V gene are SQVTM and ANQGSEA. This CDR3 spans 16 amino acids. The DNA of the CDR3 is TGCAGCGTTGAAGATTGGGGGACAGGAGTTGGAAACACCATATATTTT. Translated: CSVEDWGTGVGNTIYF. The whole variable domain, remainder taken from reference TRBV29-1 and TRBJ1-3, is SAVISQKPSRDICQRGTSLTIQCQVDSQVTMMFWYRQQPGQSLTLIATANQGSEATYESGFVIDKFPISRPNLTFSTLTVSNMSPEDSSIYLCSVEDWGTGVGNTIYFGEGSWLTVV.

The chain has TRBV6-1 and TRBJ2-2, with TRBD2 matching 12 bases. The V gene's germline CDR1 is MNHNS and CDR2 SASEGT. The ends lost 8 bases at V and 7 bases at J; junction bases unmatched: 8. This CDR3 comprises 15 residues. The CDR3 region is CASQPLAGGSGELFF. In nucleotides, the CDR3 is TGTGCCAGCCAACCACTAGCGGGAGGTAGCGGGGAGCTGTTTTTT.

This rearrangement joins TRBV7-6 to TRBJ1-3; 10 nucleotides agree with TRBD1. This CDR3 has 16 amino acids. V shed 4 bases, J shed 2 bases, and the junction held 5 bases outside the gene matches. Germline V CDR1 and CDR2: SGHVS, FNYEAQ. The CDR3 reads CASSSPGQGTGNTIYF. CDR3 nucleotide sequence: TGTGCCAGCAGCTCCCCGGGACAGGGGACTGGAAACACCATATATTTT.

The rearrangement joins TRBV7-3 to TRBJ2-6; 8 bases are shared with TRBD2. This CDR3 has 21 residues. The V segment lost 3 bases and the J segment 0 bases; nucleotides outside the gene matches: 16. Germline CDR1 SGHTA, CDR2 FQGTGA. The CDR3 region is CASSFSSLGAGGNSGANVLTF. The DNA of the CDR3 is TGTGCCAGCAGCTTTTCTTCCCTAGGTGCGGGAGGAAACTCTGGGGCCAACGTCCTGACTTTC.

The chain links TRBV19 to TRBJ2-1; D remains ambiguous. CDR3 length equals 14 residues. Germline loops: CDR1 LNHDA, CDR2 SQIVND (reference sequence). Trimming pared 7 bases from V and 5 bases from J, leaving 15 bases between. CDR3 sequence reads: CASTQDVGNNEQFF. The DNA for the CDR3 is TGTGCCAGTACCCAGGACGTCGGAAACAATGAGCAGTTCTTC.

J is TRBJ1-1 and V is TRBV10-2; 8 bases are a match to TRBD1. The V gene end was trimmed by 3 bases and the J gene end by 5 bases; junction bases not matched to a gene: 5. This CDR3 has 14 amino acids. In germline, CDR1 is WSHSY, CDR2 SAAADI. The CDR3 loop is CASSDRGRRTEAFF. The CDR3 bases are TGCGCCAGCAGTGACAGGGGGCGGAGGACTGAAGCTTTCTTT.

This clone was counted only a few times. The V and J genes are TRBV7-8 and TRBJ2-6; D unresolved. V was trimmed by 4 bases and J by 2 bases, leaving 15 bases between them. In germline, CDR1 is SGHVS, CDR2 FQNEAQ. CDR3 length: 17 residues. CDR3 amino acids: CASSWVRVSPGANVLTF. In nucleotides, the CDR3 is TGTGCCAGCAGCTGGGTGAGAGTAAGTCCTGGGGCCAACGTCCTGACTTTC.

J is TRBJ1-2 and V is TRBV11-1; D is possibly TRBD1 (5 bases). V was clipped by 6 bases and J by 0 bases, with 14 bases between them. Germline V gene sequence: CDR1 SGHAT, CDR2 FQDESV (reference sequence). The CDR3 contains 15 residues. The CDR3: CASSMTAFTNYGYTF. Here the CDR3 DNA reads TGTGCCAGCAGTATGACAGCCTTTACTAACTATGGCTACACCTTC.

The CDR3 DNA reads TGTGCCAGCAGCCGACCTAGTGAAAAACTGTTTTTT. It codes for CASSRPSEKLFF. The chain has TRBV27 and TRBJ1-4, with D uncertain. Germline assignment: CDR1 MNHEY and CDR2 SMNVEV (reference sequence). V lost 6 bases to trimming and J lost 7 bases, with 9 bases between them. The CDR3 contains 12 residues.

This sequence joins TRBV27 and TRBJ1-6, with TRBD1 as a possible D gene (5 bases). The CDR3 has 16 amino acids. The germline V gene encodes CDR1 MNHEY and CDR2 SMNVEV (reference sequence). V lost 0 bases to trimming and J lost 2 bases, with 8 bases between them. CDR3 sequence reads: CASSLSGGPYNSPLHF. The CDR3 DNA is TGTGCCAGCAGTTTATCGGGGGGACCCTATAATTCACCCCTCCACTTT.

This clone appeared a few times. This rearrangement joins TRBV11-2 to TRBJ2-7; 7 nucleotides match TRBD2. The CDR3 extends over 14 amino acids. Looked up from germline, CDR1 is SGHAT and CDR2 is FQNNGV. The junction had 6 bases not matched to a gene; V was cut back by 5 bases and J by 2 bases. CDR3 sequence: CASSPSGRAYEQYF. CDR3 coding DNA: TGTGCCAGCAGCCCCTCAGGGAGGGCCTACGAGCAGTACTTC. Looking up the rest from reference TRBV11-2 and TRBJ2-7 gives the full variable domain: EAGVAQSPRYKIIEKRQSVAFWCNPISGHATLYWYQQILGQGPKLLIQFQNNGVVDDSQLPKDRFSAERLKGVDSTLKIQPAKLEDSAVYLCASSPSGRAYEQYFGPGTRLTVT.

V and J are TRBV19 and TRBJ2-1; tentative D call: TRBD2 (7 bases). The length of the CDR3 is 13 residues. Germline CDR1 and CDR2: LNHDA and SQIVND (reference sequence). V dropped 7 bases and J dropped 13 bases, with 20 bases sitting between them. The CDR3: CASTQGMTSSQFF. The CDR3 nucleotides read TGTGCCAGTACCCAGGGGATGACTAGCTCCCAGTTCTTC.

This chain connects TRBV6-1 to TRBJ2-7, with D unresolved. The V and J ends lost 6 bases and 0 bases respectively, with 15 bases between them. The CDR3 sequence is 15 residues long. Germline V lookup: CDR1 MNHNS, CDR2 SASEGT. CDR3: CASRPRPVLSYEQYF. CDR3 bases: TGTGCCAGCAGACCTCGTCCCGTTCTCTCCTACGAGCAGTACTTC.

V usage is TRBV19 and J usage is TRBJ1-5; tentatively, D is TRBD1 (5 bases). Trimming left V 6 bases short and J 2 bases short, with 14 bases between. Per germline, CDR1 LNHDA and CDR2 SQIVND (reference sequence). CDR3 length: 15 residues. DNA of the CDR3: TGTGCCAGTAGGTTCCCGGGGGGAGGCAATCAGCCCCAGCATTTT. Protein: CASRFPGGGNQPQHF.

The CDR3 nucleotides are TGTGCCAGCAGCGCCGCTAGCGGATCCTACGAGCAGTACTTC. This translates into CASSAASGSYEQYF. The genes are TRBV9 and TRBJ2-7; 7 bases map to TRBD2. J gave up 1 base and V 3 bases, and 4 bases lay outside the gene matches. Germline-derived CDR1 and CDR2 are SGDLS and YYNGEE. This CDR3 is 14 amino acids long.

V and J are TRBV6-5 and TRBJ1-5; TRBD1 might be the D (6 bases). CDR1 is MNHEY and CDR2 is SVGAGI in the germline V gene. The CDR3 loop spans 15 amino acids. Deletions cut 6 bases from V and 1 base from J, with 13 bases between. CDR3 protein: CASREQGLSNQPQHF. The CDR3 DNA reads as TGTGCCAGCAGAGAACAGGGTTTGAGCAATCAGCCCCAGCATTTT.

The CDR3 loop reads CASSLLWGTRDNYEQYF. Here the CDR3 DNA reads TGTGCCAGCAGTTTATTGTGGGGGACAAGGGATAACTACGAGCAGTACTTC. The chain combines TRBV28 with TRBJ2-7; D is perhaps TRBD1 (6 bases). Trimming cost V 1 base and J 3 bases, with 19 bases left between them. CDR1 MDHEN and CDR2 SYDVKM come from the germline V gene. The CDR3 runs to 17 residues.

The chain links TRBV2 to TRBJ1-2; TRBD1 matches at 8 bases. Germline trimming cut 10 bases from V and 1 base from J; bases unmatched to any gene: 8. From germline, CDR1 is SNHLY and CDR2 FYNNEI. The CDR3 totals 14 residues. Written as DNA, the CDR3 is TGTGCCAACGGGAGACAGGGGAATAACTATGGCTACACCTTC. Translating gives CANGRQGNNYGYTF.

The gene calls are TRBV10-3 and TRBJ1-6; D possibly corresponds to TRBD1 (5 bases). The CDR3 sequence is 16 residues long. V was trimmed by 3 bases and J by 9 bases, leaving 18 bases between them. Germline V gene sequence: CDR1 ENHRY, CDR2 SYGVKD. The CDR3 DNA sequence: TGTGCCATCAGTGAAGGTAGAGACAGTATAGGTTCACCCCTCCACTTT. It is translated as CAISEGRDSIGSPLHF.

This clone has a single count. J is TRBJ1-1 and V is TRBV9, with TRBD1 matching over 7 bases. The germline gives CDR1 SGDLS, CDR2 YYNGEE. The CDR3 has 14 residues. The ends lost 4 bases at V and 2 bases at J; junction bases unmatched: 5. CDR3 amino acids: CASSIGTVNTEAFF. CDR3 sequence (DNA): TGTGCCAGCAGCATAGGGACAGTTAACACTGAAGCTTTCTTT.

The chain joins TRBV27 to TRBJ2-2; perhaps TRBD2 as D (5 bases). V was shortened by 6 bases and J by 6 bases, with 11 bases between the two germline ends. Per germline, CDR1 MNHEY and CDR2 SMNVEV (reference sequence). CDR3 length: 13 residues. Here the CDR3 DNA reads TGTGCCAGCAGACTAGTAAGCTCCGGGGAGCTGTTTTTT. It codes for CASRLVSSGELFF.

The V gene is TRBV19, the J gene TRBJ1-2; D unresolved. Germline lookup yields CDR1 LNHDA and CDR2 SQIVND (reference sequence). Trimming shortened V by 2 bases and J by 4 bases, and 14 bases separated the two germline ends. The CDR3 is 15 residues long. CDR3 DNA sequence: TGTGCCAGTAGTATAAATGGGGTAAACGCCTATGGCTACACCTTC. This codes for CASSINGVNAYGYTF.

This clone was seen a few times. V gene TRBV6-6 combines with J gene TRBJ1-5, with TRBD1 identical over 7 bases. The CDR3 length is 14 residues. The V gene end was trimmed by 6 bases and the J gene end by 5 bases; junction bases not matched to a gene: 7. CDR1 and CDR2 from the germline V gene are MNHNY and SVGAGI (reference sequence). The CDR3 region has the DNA TGTGCCAGCAGAGACAGGGAGGGGGATCAGCCCCAGCATTTT. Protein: CASRDREGDQPQHF.

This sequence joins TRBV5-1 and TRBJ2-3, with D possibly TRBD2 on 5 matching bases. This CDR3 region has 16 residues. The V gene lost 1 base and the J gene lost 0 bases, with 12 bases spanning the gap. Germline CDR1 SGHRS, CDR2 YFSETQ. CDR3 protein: CASSLQGRTSTDTQYF. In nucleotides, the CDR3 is TGCGCCAGCAGCTTGCAAGGGCGGACTAGCACAGATACGCAGTATTTT.

CDR3 loop: CASSLGQRNTEAFF. The CDR3 bases are TGCGCCAGCAGCTTGGGTCAGAGGAACACTGAAGCTTTCTTT. The chain joins TRBV5-1 to TRBJ1-1; no clear D gene. The V gene lost 0 bases and the J gene lost 1 base, with 7 bases spanning the gap. CDR3 length: 14 amino acids. In germline, CDR1 is SGHRS, CDR2 YFSETQ.

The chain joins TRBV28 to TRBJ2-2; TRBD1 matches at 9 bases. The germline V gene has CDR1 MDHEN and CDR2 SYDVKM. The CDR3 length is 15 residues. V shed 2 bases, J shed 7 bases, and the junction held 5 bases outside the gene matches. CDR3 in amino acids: CASSLAGQGGGELFF. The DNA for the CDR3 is TGTGCCAGCAGTTTAGCGGGACAGGGCGGCGGGGAGCTGTTTTTT.